The sequence of this TCR beta chain was determined in a study of T cell responses to AZD1222 COVID-19 vaccine (dated by TCRdb to about 2021). Some background on the complete study: A total of 233 trial participants underwent TCR sequencing, of whom roughly 210 had received two doses of AZD1222 and about 26 had received two doses of the MenACWY control vaccine. Enrollment into the trials was organized by age into subgroups of 18-55, 56-69 and 70-plus years, and those subgroups contained around 150, 28 and 57 TCR-sequenced participants, respectively.

V was cut back by 3 bases and J by 2 bases, leaving a gap of 5 bases between them. The germline V gene provides CDR1 MDHEN and CDR2 SYDVKM. Including the terminal cysteine and phenylalanine, the CDR3 comprises 13 residues. Here the CDR3 DNA is all that survives: 39 bases in frame from base 1. The CDR3 regions of human TCRbeta chains were subjected to immunosequencing. On the study's bioinformatics: Repertoire TCRs were checked for matches against a reference library of SARS-CoV-2-specific TCRs that had been generated using the MIRA antigen-specificity platform. Breadth meant the fraction of unique TCRs that were SARS-CoV-2-associated, whereas depth meant the fraction of total T cells that were SARS-CoV-2-associated. Using the MIRA data, each spike-specific TCR was mapped to the spike region that the TCR reacts to and placed in a CD4 or CD8 class. Log10-transformed breadth and depth values were compared by one-way ANOVA with Sidak's multiple comparisons tests. Not all clones reach the TCRdb copy of this immuneACCESS table, which keeps in-frame sequences only. Checked studies attribute under half of the gap to unresolved V genes and leave the rest unexplained. V, J and clone size are those of that table, while D and trimming were read from the DNA. This sample lists about 110,000 clones; less than 95% were detected once. The biggest ten clones account for roughly 8% of the sample.

The time point label of this sample denotes: about 28 days (+/-7) after the second vaccine dose. AZD1222 recipients with second doses at about 4 weeks or about 12 weeks were pooled, because spike-specific TCR depth and breadth did not differ between schedules. The vaccinee samples were drawn from two UK trials, COV001 and COV002, one of which was a single-blind randomized controlled phase 2/3 trial testing AZD1222 (ChAdOx1 nCoV-19) in healthy adults. For TCRbeta chain sequencing, PBMC samples were collected from trial participants at day 0 and at day 28 after the second dose. On this clone: Its antigen is unknown. No much larger clonotype is one base removed from it; base qualities were not supplied.

What the research found in general, with its limitations: Reportedly, almost half of the unique spike-specific TCRs recognized epitopes lying outside the regions that are mutated in the B.1.351 and B.1.1.7 variants. The whole spike protein was spanned by vaccine-associated CD4 TCRs, and dominant responses were seen in regions 160-218 and 743-854. Spike-specific TCR breadth and depth rose significantly after two AZD1222 doses compared with day 0 and with MenACWY recipients. In the small 56-69-year group, the increase in depth fell short of significance, most likely because of low power. Because no day 14 peak-response samples were available, repertoires were characterized only after the peak T cell response. Participants were mostly white British, with more females than males. The authors suggested clonal diversity may have been underestimated. Only a handful of AZD1222 recipients were SARS-CoV-2 seropositive at baseline, limiting conclusions about previously exposed vaccinees.

The specimen comprised peripheral blood, sampled 28 days after the second AZD1222 dose. The source of this sequence is an adult who received the AZD1222 COVID-19 vaccine. The chain is encoded by TRBV28 joined to TRBJ1-3; no D gene call is confident. The CDR3 sequence is CASSLVTGNTIYF. The nucleotides read TGTGCCAGCAGTTTGGTAACTGGAAACACCATATATTTT.